The entry that follows covers one T cell receptor beta chain sequence. Its antigen remains unidentified. This CDR3 region has 14 residues. Germline V gives CDR1 MNHEY, CDR2 SMNVEV (reference sequence). V was trimmed by 4 bases and J by 9 bases, leaving 13 bases between them. Only in-frame clones appear in the TCRdb table, and some are missing; sequencing was by immunoSEQ multiplex PCR. This sample has approximately 70,000 clones; around 84% occur once, and the top ten carry about 9.4%. These data are taken from a study of T cell responses to AZD1222 COVID-19 vaccine. Study-level results: Spike-specific TCR breadth and depth went up after people got two AZD1222 doses.

The receptor was isolated from an adult in good health. The specimen was peripheral blood, collected on day 0 of AZD1222 vaccination. The V and J genes are TRBV27 and TRBJ1-6; D is perhaps TRBD1 (5 bases). This CDR3 reads CASSYGQGTSPLHF. CDR3 bases: TGTGCCAGCAGTTACGGGCAGGGTACTTCACCCCTCCACTTT.